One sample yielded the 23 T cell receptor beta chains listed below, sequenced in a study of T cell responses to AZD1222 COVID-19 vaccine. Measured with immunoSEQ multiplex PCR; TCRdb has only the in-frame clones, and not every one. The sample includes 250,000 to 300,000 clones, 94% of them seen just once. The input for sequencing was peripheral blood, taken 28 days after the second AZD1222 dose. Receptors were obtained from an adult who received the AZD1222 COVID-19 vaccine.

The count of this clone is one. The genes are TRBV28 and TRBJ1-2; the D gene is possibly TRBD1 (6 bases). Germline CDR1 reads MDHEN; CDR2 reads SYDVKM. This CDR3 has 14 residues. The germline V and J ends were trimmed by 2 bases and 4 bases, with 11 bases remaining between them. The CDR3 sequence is CASSLKQGAYGYTF. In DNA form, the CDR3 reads TGTGCCAGCAGTTTAAAACAGGGCGCCTATGGCTACACCTTC.

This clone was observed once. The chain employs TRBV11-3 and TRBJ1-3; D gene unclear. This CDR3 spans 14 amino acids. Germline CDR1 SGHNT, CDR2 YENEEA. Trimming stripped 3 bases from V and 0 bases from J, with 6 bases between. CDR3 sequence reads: CASSLGSSGNTIYF. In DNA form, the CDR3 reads TGTGCCAGCAGCTTGGGCAGCTCTGGAAACACCATATATTTT.

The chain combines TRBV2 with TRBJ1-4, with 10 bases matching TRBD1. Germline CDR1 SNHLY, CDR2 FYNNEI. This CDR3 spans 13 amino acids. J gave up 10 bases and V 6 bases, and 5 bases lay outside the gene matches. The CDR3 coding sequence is TGTGCCAGCAGCCGCCGGGACAGGGGAAAACTGTTTTTT. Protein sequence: CASSRRDRGKLFF.

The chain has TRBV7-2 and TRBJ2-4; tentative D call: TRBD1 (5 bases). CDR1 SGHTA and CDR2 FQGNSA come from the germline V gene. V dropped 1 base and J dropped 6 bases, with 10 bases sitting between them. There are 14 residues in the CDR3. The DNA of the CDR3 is TGTGCCAGCAGCTTAGTTGTGGACACAAACATTCAGTACTTC. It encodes CASSLVVDTNIQYF.

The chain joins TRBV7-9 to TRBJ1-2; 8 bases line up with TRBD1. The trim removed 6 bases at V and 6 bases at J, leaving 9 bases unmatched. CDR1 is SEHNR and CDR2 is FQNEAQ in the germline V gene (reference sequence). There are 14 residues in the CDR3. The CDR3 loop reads CASSWETGADGYTF. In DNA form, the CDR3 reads TGTGCCAGCAGTTGGGAGACAGGGGCGGATGGCTACACCTTC.

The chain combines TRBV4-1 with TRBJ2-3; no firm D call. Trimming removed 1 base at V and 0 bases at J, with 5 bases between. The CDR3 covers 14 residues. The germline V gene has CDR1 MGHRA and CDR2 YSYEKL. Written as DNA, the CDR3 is TGCGCCAGCAGCCAAGGAGCTAGCACAGATACGCAGTATTTT. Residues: CASSQGASTDTQYF.

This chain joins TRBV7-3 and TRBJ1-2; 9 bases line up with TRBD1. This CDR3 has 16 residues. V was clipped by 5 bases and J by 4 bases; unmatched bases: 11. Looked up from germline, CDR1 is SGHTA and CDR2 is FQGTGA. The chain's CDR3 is CASSPSPGTGTYGYTF. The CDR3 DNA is TGTGCCAGCAGCCCCAGTCCCGGGACAGGGACCTATGGCTACACCTTC.

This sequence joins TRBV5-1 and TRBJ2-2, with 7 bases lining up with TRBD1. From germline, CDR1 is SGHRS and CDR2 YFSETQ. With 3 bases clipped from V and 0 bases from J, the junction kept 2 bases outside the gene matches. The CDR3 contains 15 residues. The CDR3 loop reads CASSSGQANTGELFF. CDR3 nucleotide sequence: TGCGCCAGCAGCTCTGGACAGGCGAACACCGGGGAGCTGTTTTTT.

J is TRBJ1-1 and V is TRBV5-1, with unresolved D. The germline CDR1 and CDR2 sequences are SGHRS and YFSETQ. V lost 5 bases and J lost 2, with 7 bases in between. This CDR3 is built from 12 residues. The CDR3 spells CASSYDNTEAFF. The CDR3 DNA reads TGCGCCAGCAGTTATGACAACACTGAAGCTTTCTTT.

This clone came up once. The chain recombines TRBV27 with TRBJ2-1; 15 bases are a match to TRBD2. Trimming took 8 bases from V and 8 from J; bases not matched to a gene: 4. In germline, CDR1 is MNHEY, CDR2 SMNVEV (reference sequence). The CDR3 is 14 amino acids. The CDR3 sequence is CASWTSGRGHEQFF. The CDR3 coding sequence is TGTGCCAGCTGGACTAGCGGGAGGGGTCATGAGCAGTTCTTC.

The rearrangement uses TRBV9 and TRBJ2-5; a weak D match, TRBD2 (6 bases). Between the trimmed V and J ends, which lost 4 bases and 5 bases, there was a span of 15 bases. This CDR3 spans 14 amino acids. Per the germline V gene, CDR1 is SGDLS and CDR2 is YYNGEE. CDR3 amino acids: CASSLDGRMETQYF. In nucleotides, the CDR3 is TGTGCCAGCAGCTTAGACGGGAGAATGGAGACCCAGTACTTC.

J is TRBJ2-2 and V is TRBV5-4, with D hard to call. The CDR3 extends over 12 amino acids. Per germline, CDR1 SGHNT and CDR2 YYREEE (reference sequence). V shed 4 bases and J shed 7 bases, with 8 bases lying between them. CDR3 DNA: TGTGCCAGCAGCCTCGATTACGGGGAGCTGTTTTTT. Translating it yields CASSLDYGELFF.

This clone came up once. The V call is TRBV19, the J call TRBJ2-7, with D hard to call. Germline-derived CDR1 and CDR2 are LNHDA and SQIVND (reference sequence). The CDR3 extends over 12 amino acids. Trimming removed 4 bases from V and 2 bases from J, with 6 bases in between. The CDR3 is CASSNQAYEQYF. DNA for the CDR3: TGTGCCAGTAGTAACCAGGCCTACGAGCAGTACTTC. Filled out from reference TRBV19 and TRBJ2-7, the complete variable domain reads DGGITQSPKYLFRKEGQNVTLSCEQNLNHDAMYWYRQDPGQGLRLIYYSQIVNDFQKGDIAEGYSVSREKKESFPLTVTSAQKNPTAFYLCASSNQAYEQYFGPGTRLTVT.

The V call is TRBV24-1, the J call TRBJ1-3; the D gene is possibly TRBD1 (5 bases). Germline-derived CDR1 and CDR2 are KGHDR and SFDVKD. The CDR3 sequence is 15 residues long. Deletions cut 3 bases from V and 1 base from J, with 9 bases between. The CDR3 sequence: CATSDPTVSGNTIYF. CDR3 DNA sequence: TGTGCCACCAGTGATCCGACAGTTTCTGGAAACACCATATATTTT.

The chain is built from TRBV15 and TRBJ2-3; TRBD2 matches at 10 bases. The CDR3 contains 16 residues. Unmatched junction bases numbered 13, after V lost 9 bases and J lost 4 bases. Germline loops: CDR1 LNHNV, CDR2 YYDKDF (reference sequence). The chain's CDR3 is CATSPGLANRADTQYF. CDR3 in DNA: TGTGCCACGTCACCGGGACTAGCGAATCGGGCAGATACGCAGTATTTT.

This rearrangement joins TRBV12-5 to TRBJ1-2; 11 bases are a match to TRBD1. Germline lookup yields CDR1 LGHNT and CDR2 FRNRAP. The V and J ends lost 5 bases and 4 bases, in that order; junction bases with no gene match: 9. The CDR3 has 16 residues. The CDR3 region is CASGNGQGAVGYGYTF. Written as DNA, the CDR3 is TGTGCTAGTGGTAACGGACAGGGGGCAGTAGGCTATGGCTACACCTTC.

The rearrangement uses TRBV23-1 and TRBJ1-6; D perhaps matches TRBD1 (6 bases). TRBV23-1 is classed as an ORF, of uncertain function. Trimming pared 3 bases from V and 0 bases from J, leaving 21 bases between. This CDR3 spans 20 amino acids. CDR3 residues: CASSHCGGGTGYSYNSPLHF. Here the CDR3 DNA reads TGCGCCAGCAGTCATTGCGGGGGGGGCACAGGATACTCCTATAATTCACCCCTCCACTTT.

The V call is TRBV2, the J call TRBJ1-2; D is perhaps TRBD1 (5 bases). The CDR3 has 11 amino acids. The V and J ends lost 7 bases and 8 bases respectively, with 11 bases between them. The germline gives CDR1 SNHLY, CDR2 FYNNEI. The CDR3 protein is CASTPGDGYTF. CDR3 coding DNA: TGTGCCAGCACTCCGGGGGACGGCTACACCTTC.

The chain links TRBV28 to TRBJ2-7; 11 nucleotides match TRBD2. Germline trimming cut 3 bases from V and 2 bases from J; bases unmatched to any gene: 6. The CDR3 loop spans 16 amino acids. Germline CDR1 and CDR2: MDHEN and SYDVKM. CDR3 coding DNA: TGTGCCAGCAGTTTGGTAGCGGGGGGGCCTACCTACGAGCAGTACTTC. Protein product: CASSLVAGGPTYEQYF.

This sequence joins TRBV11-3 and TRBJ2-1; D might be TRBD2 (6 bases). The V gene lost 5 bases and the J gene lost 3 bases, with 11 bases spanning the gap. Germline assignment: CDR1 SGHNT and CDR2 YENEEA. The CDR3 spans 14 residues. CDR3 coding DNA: TGTGCCAGCAGCCCGCGGCGGGGCTACAATGAGCAGTTCTTC. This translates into CASSPRRGYNEQFF.

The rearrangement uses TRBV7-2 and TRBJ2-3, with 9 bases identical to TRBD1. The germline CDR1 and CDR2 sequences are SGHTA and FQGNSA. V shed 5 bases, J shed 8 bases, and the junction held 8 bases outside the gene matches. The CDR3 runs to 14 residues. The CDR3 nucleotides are TGTGCCAGCAGCCGGACAGGGGCGATGGGTACGCAGTATTTT. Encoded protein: CASSRTGAMGTQYF.

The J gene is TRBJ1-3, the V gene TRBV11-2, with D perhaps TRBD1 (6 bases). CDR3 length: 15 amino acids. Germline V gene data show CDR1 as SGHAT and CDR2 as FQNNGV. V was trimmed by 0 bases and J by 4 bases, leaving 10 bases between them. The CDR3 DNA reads TGTGCCAGCAGCTTAGAGGGACATTCCGGAAACACCATATATTTT. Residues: CASSLEGHSGNTIYF. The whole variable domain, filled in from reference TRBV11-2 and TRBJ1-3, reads EAGVAQSPRYKIIEKRQSVAFWCNPISGHATLYWYQQILGQGPKLLIQFQNNGVVDDSQLPKDRFSAERLKGVDSTLKIQPAKLEDSAVYLCASSLEGHSGNTIYFGEGSWLTVV.

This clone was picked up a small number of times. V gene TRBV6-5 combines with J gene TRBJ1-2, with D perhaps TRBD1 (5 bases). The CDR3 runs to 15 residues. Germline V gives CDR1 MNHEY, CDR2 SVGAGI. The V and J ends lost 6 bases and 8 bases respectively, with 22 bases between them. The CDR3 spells CASSAGRAGTKGYTF. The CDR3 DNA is TGTGCCAGCAGCGCAGGGAGAGCAGGGACTAAAGGCTACACCTTC.